This is a list of T cell receptor beta chains from one sample in a study of metastatic and nonmetastatic thyroid tumors. With MiXCR, TCRdb called clones anew from the PCR reads. The data hold some 40,000 clones, with about a sixth observed a single time. Sequencing used blood. These receptors all stem from a female donor with papillary thyroid cancer or a benign thyroid nodule (not recorded which). Some clones in this sample may be carry-over from other donors' samples. CDR3s include the opening cysteine and the closing phenylalanine or tryptophan. D genes are given only for firm matches. Expanded clones get a size class; other rows say once, few or many, or leave the size out.

D gene: .; J gene: TRBJ2-3; clone size: many; V gene: TRBV3-1; CDR3 protein: CASSPLRRSDTQYF; CDR3 DNA: TGTGCCAGCAGCCCGCTCCGACGTTCAGATACGCAGTATTTT
D gene: .; J gene: TRBJ1-6; clone size: .; V gene: TRBV20-1; CDR3 protein: CSAREVTNNSPLHF; CDR3 DNA: TGCAGTGCTAGAGAAGTCACAAATAATTCACCTCTCCACTTT
D gene: .; J gene: TRBJ1-5; clone size: many; V gene: TRBV5-5; CDR3 protein: CASSFGTQLYQPQHF; CDR3 DNA: TGTGCCAGCAGCTTCGGGACACAGCTTTATCAGCCCCAGCATTTT
D gene: .; J gene: TRBJ2-5; clone size: many; V gene: TRBV7-9; CDR3 protein: CASSPSGGADETQYF; CDR3 DNA: TGTGCCAGCAGCCCCTCTGGGGGGGCCGATGAGACCCAGTACTTC
D gene: .; J gene: TRBJ2-3; clone size: many; V gene: TRBV6-5; CDR3 protein: CASSYLADRWTDTQYF; CDR3 DNA: TGTGCCAGCAGTTACCTCGCAGATCGGTGGACAGATACGCAGTATTTT
D gene: .; J gene: TRBJ1-1; clone size: many; V gene: TRBV2; CDR3 protein: CASLLRARNTEAFF; CDR3 DNA: TGTGCCAGCCTTCTCCGGGCCAGGAACACTGAAGCTTTCTTT
D gene: TRBD2; J gene: TRBJ2-7; clone size: few; V gene: TRBV27; CDR3 protein: CASSLLAGDFSYEQYF; CDR3 DNA: TGTGCCAGCAGTTTATTAGCGGGCGACTTCTCCTACGAGCAGTACTTC
D gene: .; J gene: TRBJ1-3; clone size: many; V gene: TRBV9; CDR3 protein: CASSRSGNTIYF; CDR3 DNA: TGTGCCAGCAGCCGGTCTGGAAACACCATATATTTT
D gene: .; J gene: TRBJ1-1; clone size: many; V gene: TRBV6-1; CDR3 protein: CASRAGATIGTEAFF; CDR3 DNA: TGTGCCAGCAGGGCAGGGGCAACGATAGGCACTGAAGCTTTCTTT
D gene: .; J gene: TRBJ1-6; clone size: few; V gene: TRBV10-1; CDR3 protein: CSNRRGGGSPLHF; CDR3 DNA: TGCTCCAACCGACGTGGAGGTGGTTCACCCCTCCACTTT
D gene: .; J gene: TRBJ2-7; clone size: many; V gene: TRBV5-8; CDR3 protein: CASSRTRDGREQYF; CDR3 DNA: TGTGCCAGCAGCCGGACCCGGGACGGACGGGAGCAGTACTTC
D gene: .; J gene: TRBJ2-7; clone size: few; V gene: TRBV6-5; CDR3 protein: CSNSYPGEFEQYF; CDR3 DNA: TGTTCCAACAGTTACCCCGGGGAGTTCGAGCAGTACTTC
D gene: TRBD1; J gene: TRBJ1-1; clone size: many; V gene: TRBV19; CDR3 protein: CASRDRGGQNTEAFF; CDR3 DNA: TGTGCCAGTAGAGACAGGGGTGGCCAGAACACTGAAGCTTTCTTT
D gene: .; J gene: TRBJ1-5; clone size: many; V gene: TRBV11-2; CDR3 protein: CASSPISLGSNQPQHF; CDR3 DNA: TGTGCCAGCAGCCCCATCAGTTTGGGTAGCAATCAGCCCCAGCATTTT
D gene: TRBD1; J gene: TRBJ1-5; clone size: many; V gene: TRBV30; CDR3 protein: CAWSAGTGSNQPQHF; CDR3 DNA: TGTGCCTGGAGTGCGGGGACAGGGAGCAATCAGCCCCAGCATTTT